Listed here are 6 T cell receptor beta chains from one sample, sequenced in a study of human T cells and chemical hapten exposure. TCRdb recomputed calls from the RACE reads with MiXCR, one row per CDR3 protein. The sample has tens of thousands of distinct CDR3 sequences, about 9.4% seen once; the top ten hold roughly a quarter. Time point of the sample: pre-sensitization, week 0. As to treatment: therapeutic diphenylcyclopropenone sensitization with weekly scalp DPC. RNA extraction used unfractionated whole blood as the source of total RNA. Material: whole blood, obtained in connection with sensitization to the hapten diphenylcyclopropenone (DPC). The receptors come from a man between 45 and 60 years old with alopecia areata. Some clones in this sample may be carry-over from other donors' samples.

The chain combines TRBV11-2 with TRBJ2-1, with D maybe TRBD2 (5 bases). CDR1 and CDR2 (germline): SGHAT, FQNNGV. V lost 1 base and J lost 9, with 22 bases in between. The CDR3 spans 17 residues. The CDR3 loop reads CASSLVSRAAQSGEQFF. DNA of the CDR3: TGTGCCAGCAGCTTAGTCTCAAGGGCGGCGCAAAGCGGTGAGCAGTTCTTC.

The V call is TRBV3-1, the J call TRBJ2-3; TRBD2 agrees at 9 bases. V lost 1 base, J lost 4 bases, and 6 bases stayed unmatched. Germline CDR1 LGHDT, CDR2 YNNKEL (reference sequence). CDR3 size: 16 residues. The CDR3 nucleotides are TGTGCCAGCAGCCAAGCAAGCGGGAGGATCGCAGATACGCAGTATTTT. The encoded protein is CASSQASGRIADTQYF.

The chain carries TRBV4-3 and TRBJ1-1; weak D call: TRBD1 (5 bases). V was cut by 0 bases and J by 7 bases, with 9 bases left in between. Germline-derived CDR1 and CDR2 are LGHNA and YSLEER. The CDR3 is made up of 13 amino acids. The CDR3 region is CASSQETAFEAFF. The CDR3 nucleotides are TGCGCCAGCAGCCAAGAGACAGCGTTTGAAGCTTTCTTT.

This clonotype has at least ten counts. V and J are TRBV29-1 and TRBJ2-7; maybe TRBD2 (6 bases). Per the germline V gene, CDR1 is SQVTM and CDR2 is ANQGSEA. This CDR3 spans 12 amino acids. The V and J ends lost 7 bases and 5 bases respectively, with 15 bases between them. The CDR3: CSGASGRHEQYF. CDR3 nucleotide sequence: TGCAGCGGAGCGAGCGGGCGCCACGAGCAGTACTTC.

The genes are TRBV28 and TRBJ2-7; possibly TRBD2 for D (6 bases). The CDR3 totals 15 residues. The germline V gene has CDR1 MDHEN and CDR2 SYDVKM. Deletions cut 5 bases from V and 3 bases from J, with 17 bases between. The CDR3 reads CASSPAGKSRYEQYF. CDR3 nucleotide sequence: TGTGCCAGCAGTCCCGCGGGGAAGAGTCGCTACGAGCAGTACTTC.

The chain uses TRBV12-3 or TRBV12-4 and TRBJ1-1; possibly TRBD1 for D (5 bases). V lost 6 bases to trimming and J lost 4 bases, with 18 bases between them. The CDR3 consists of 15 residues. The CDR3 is CASSPGGSRSTEAFF. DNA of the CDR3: TGTGCCAGCAGCCCGGGGGGTTCGAGAAGCACTGAAGCTTTCTTT.